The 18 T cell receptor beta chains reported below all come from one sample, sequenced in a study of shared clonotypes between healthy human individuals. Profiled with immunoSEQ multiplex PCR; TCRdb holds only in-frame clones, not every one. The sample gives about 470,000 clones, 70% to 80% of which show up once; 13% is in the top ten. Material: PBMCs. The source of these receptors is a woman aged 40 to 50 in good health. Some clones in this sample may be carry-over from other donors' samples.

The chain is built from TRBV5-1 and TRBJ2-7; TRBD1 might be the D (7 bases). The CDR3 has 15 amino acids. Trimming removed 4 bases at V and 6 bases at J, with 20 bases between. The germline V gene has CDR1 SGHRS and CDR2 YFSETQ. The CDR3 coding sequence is TGCGCCAGCAGCCCGGGGAGGCAGGGGGTTCGCGAGCAGTACTTC. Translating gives CASSPGRQGVREQYF.

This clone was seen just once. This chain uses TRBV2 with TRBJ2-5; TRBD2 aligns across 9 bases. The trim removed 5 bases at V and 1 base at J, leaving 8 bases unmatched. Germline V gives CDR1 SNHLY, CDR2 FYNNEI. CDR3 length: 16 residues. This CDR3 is CASSRALAGTQETQYF. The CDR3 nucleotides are TGTGCCAGCAGTCGGGCTCTAGCGGGGACCCAAGAGACCCAGTACTTC.

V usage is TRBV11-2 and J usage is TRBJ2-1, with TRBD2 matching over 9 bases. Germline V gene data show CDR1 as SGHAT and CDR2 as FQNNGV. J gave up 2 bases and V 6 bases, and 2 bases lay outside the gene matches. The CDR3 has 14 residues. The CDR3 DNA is TGTGCCAGCAGGACTAGCGGTACCTACAATGAGCAGTTCTTC. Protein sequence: CASRTSGTYNEQFF.

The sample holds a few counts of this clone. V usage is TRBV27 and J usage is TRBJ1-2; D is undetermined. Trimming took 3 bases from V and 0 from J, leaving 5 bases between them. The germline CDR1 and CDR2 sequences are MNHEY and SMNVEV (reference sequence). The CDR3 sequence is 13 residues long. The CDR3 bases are TGTGCCAGCAGTTTGTCAGCTAACTATGGCTACACCTTC. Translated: CASSLSANYGYTF.

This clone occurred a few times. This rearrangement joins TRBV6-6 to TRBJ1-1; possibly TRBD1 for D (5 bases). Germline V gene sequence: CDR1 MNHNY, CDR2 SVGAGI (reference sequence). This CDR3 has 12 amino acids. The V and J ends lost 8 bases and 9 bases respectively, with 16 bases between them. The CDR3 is CASSPGRTKAFF. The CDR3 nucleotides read TGTGCCAGCTCCCCGGGGCGGACTAAAGCTTTCTTT.

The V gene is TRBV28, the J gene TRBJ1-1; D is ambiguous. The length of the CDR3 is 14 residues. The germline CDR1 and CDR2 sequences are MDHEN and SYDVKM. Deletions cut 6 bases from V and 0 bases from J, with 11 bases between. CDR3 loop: CASREGFMNTEAFF. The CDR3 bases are TGTGCCAGCAGGGAGGGATTTATGAACACTGAAGCTTTCTTT.

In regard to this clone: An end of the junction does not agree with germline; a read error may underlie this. In DNA form, the CDR3 reads TGTGCCAGCGGTTTAGGGGCTAGCGGGAGTTGGTACGAGCAGTACTTC. Translated, it gives CASGLGASGSWYEQYF. The chain recombines TRBV28 with TRBJ2-7; 10 bases fit TRBD2. Looked up from germline, CDR1 is MDHEN and CDR2 is SYDVKM. The CDR3 consists of 16 residues.

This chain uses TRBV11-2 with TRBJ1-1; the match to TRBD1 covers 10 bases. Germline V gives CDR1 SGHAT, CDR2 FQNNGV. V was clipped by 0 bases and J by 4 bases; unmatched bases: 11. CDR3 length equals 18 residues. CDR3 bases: TGTGCCAGCAGCTTAGAGTGGGTGGGGCGGACAGGGGGCACTGAAGCTTTCTTT. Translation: CASSLEWVGRTGGTEAFF.

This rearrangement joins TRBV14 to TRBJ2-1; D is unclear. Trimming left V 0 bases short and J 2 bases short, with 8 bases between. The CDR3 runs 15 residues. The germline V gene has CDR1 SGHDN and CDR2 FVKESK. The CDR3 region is CASSQDSGAYNEQFF. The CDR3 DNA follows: TGTGCCAGCAGCCAAGATTCCGGAGCCTACAATGAGCAGTTCTTC.

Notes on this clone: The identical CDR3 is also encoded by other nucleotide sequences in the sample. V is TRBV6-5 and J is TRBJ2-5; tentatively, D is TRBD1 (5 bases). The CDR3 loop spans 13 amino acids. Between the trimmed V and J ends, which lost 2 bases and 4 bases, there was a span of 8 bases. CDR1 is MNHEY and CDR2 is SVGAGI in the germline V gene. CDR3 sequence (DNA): TGTGCCAGCAGTTACCCAGGGTCAGAGACCCAGTACTTC. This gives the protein CASSYPGSETQYF.

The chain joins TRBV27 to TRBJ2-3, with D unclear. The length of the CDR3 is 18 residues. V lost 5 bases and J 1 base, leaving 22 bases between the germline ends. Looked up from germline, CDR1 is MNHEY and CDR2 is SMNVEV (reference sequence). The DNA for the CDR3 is TGTGCCAGCAGTCCCATCTCCCGACTCTACACAGGCACAGATACGCAGTATTTT. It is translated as CASSPISRLYTGTDTQYF.

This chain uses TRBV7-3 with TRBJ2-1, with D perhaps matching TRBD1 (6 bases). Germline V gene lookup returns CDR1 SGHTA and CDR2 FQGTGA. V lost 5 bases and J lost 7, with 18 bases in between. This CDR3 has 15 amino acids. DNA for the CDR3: TGTGCCAGCAGCACGGCCGGGGCTACAGGGAATGAGCAGTTCTTC. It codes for CASSTAGATGNEQFF.

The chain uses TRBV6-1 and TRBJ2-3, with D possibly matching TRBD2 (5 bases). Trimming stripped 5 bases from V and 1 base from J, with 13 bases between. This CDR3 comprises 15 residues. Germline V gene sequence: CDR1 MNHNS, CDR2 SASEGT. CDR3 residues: CASSPSSGRTDTQYF. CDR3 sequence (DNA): TGTGCCAGCAGTCCCTCCAGCGGTCGCACAGATACGCAGTATTTT.

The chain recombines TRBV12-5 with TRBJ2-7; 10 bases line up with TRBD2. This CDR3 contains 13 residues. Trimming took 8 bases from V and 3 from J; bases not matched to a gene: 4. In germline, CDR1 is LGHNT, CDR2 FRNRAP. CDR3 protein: CASSSSGSYEQYF. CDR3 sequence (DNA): TGTGCTAGTAGCTCTAGCGGGAGCTACGAGCAGTACTTC. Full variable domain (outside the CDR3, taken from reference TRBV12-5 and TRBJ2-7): DARVTQTPRHKVTEMGQEVTMRCQPILGHNTVFWYRQTMMQGLELLAYFRNRAPLDDSGMPKDRFSAEMPDATLATLKIQPSEPRDSAVYFCASSSSGSYEQYFGPGTRLTVT.

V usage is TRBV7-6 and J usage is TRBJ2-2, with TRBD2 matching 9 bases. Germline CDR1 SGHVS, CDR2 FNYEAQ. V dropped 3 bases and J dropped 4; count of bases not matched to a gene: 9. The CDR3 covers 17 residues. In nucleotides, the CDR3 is TGTGCCAGCAGCTTTCGGGTTAGCGGGAGCGCCACCGGGGAGCTGTTTTTT. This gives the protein CASSFRVSGSATGELFF.

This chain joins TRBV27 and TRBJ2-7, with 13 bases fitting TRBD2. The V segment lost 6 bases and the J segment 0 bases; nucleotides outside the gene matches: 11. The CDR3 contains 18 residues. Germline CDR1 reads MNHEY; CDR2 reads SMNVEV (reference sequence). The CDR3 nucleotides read TGTGCCAGCAGCCTACTAGCGGGAGGGCCGAAAATCTCCTACGAGCAGTACTTC. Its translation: CASSLLAGGPKISYEQYF.

CDR3 protein: CASSTGRNLNTGELFF. CDR3 nucleotides: TGCGCCAGCAGCACCGGACGGAACCTGAACACCGGGGAGCTGTTTTTT. The chain is built from TRBV5-1 and TRBJ2-2; D ambiguous. The germline V gene has CDR1 SGHRS and CDR2 YFSETQ. Trimming left V 4 bases short and J 1 base short, with 14 bases between. This CDR3 spans 16 amino acids.

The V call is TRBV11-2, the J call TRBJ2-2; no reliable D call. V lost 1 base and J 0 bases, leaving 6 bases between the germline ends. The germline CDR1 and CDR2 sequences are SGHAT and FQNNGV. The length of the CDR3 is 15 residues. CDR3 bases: TGTGCCAGCAGCTTAGGTGGTGCGAACACCGGGGAGCTGTTTTTT. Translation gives CASSLGGANTGELFF.